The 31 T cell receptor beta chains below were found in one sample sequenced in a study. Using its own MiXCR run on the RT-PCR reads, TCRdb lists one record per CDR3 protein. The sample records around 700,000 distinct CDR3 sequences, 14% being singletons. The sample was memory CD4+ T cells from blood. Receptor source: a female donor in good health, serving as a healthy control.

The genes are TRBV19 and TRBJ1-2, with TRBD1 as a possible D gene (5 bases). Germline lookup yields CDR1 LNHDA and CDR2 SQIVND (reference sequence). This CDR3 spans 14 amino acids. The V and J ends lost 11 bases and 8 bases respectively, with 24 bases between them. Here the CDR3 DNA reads TGTGCCCTCGGGCCCAGGGATAATTTATACGGCTACACCTTC. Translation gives CALGPRDNLYGYTF.

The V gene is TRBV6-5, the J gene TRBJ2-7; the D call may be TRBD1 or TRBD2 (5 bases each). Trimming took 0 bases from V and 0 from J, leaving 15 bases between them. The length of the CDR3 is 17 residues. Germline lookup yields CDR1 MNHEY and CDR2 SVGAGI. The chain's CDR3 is CASSYSSPGRSSYEQYF. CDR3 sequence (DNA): TGTGCCAGCAGTTACTCTTCACCGGGACGGAGCTCCTACGAGCAGTACTTC.

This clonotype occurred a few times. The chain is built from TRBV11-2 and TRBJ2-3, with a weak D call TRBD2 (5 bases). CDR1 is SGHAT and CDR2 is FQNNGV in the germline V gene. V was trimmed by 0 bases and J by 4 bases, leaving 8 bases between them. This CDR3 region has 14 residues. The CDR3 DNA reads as TGTGCCAGCAGCTTAGATCCGGGGTCAGATACGCAGTATTTT. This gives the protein CASSLDPGSDTQYF.

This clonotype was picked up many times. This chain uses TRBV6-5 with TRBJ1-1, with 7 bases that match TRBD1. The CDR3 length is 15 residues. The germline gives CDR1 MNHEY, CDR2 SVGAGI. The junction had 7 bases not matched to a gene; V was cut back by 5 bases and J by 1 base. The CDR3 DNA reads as TGTGCCAGCAGTCCTTCAGGGGGTGCGAACACTGAAGCTTTCTTT. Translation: CASSPSGGANTEAFF.

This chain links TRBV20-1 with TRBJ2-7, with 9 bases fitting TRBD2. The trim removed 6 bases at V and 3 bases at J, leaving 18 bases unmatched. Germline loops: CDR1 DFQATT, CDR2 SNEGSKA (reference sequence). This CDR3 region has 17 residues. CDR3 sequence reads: CSATTHRPAGGHYEQYF. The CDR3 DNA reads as TGCAGTGCCACCACTCATCGACCAGCGGGGGGCCACTACGAGCAGTACTTC.

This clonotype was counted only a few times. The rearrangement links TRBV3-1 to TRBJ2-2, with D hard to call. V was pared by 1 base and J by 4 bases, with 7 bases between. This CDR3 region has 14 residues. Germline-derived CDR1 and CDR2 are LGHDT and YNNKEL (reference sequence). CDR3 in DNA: TGTGCCAGCAGCCAAGCATCGAGCACCGGGGAGCTGTTTTTT. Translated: CASSQASSTGELFF.

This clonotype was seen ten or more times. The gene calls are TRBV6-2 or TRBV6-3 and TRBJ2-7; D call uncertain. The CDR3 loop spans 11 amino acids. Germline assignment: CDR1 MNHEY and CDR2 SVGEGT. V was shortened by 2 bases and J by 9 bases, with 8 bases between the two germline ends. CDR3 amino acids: CASSYGTWQYF. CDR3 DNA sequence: TGTGCCAGCAGTTACGGTACATGGCAGTACTTC.

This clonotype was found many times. CDR3 region: CASSLTETGELFF. The CDR3 DNA follows: TGCGCCAGCAGCTTAACAGAGACCGGGGAGCTGTTTTTT. The chain uses TRBV5-1 and TRBJ2-2; D call uncertain. The V end was cut by 2 bases, the J end by 5 bases, with 7 bases between. The CDR3 consists of 13 residues. Looked up from germline, CDR1 is SGHRS and CDR2 is YFSETQ.

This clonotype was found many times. In DNA, the CDR3 is TGTGCCAGCAGTTTTGGCTACACAGATACGCAGTATTTT. Its protein is CASSFGYTDTQYF. The J gene is TRBJ2-3, the V gene TRBV27; D call uncertain. The germline V gene has CDR1 MNHEY and CDR2 SMNVEV (reference sequence). V gave up 3 bases and J gave up 2 bases, with 6 bases separating them. CDR3 size: 13 residues.

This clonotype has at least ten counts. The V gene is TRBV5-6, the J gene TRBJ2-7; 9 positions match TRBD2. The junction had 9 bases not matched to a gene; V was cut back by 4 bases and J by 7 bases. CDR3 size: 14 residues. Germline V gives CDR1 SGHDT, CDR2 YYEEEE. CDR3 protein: CASSLFSGRGEQYF. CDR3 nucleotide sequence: TGTGCCAGCAGCCTGTTTAGCGGGAGAGGAGAGCAGTACTTC.

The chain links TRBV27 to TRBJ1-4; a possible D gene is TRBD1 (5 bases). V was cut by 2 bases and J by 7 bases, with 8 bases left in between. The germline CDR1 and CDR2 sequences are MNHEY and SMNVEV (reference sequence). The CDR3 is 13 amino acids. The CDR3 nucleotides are TGTGCCAGCAGTTTAAGGAGGGGTGAAAAACTGTTTTTT. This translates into CASSLRRGEKLFF.

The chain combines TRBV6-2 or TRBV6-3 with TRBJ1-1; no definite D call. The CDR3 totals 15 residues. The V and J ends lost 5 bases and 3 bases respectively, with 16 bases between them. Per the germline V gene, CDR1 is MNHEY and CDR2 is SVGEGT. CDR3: CASSRPGPPYTEAFF. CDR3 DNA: TGTGCCAGCAGTCGTCCCGGGCCACCTTACACTGAAGCTTTCTTT.

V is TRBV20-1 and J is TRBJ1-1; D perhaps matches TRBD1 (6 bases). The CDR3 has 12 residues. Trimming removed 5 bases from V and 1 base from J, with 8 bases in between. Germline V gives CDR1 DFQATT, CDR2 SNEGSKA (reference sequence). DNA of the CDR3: TGCAGTGCTCGGGGACAGAACACTGAAGCTTTCTTT. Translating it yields CSARGQNTEAFF.

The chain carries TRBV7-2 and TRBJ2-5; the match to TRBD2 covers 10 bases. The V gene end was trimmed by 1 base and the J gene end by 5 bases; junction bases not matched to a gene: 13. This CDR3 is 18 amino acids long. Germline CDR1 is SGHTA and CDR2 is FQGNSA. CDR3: CASSLVAGLSGRGETQYF. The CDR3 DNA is TGTGCCAGCAGCTTAGTGGCAGGGCTGAGCGGGAGGGGGGAGACCCAGTACTTC.

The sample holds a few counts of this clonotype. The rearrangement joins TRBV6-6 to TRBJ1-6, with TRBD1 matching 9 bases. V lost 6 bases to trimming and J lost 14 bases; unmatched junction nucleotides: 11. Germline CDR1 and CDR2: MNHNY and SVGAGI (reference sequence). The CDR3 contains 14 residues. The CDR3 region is CASSHTGQGFSLHF. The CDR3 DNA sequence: TGTGCCAGCAGCCACACGGGACAGGGATTCTCCCTCCACTTT.

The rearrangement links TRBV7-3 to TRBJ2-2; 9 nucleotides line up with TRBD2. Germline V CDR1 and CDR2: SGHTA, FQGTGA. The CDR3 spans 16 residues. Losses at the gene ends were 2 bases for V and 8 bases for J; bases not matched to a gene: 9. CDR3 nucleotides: TGTGCCAGCAGCTTAGGATCGGTAGCGGGAGTAGGGGAGCTGTTTTTT. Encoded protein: CASSLGSVAGVGELFF.

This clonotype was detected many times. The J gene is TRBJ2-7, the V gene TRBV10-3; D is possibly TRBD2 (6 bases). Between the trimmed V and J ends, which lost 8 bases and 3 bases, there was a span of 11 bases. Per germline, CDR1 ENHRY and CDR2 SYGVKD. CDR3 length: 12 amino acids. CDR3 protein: CAIGQDYYEQYF. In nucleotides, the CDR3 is TGTGCCATCGGGCAGGACTACTACGAGCAGTACTTC.

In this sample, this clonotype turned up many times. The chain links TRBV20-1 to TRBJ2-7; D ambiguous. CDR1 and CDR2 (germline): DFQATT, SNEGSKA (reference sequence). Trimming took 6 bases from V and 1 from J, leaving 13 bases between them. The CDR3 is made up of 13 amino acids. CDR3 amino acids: CSAAGAASYEQYF. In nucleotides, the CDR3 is TGCAGTGCCGCCGGTGCCGCATCCTACGAGCAGTACTTC.

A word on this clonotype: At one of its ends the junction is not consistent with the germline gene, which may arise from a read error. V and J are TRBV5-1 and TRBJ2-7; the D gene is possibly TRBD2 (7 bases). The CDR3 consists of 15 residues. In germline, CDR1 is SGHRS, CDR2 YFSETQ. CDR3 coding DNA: TGCGCCAGCAGCTCGAAGGAGGGGGGGACCTACGAGCAGCACTTC. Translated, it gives CASSSKEGGTYEQHF.

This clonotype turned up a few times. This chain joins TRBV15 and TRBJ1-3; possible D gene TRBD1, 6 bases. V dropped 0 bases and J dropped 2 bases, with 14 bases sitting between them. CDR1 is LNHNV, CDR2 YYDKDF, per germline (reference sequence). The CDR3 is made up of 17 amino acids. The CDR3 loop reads CATSRERQGHPGNTIYF. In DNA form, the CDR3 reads TGTGCCACCAGCAGAGAACGGCAGGGGCATCCTGGAAACACCATATATTTT.

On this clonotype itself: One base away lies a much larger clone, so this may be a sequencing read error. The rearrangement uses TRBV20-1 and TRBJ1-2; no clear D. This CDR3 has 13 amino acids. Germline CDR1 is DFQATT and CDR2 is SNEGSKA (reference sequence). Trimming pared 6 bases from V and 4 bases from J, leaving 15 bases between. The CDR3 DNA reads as TGCAGTGCCACGACCCCCGACGGCTATGGCTACACCTTC. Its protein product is CSATTPDGYGYTF.

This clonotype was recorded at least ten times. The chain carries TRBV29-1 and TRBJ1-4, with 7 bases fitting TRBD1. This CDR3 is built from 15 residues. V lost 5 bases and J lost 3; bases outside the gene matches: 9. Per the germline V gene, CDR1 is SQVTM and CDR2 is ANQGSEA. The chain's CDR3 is CSVQGTGQPNEKLFF. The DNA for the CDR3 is TGCAGCGTTCAAGGGACGGGACAGCCTAATGAAAAACTGTTTTTT.

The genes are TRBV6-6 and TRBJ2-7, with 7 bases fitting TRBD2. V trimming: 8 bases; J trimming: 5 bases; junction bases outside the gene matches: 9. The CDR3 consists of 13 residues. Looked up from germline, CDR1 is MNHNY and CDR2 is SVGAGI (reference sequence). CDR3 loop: CASWRRELHEQYF. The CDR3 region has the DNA TGTGCCAGCTGGAGGCGGGAGCTCCACGAGCAGTACTTC.

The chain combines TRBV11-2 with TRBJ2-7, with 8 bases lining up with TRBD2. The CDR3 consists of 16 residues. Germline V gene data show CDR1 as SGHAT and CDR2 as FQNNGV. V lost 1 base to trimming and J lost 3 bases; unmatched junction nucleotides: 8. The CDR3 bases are TGTGCCAGCAGCTTAGGGGGTAGCGGGGTTAACTACGAGCAGTACTTC. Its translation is CASSLGGSGVNYEQYF.

CDR3 amino acids: CASRGLAGDRGSYNEQFF. The CDR3 bases are TGTGCCAGCCGGGGGCTAGCGGGAGATCGGGGTTCCTACAATGAGCAGTTCTTC. V is TRBV19 and J is TRBJ2-1; TRBD2 aligns across 10 bases. This CDR3 is built from 18 residues. Germline CDR1 reads LNHDA; CDR2 reads SQIVND (reference sequence). V trimming: 9 bases; J trimming: 1 base; junction bases outside the gene matches: 15.

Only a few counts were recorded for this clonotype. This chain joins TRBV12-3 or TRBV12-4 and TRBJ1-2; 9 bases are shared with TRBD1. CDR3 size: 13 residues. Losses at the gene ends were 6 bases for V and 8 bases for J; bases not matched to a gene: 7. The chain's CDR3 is CASRTGGLGGYTF. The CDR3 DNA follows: TGTGCCAGCAGGACAGGGGGTCTAGGGGGCTACACCTTC.

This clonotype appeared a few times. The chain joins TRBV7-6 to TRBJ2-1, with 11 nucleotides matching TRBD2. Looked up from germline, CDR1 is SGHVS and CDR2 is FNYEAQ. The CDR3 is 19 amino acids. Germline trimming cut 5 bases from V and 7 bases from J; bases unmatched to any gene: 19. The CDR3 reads CASSNTLPTSGNWRNEQFF. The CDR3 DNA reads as TGTGCCAGCAGCAATACTCTACCGACTAGCGGGAACTGGAGGAATGAGCAGTTCTTC.

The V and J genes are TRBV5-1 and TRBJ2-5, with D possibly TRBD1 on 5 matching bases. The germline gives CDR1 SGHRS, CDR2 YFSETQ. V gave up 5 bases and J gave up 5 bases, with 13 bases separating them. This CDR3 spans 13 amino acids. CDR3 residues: CASSYRQSETQYF. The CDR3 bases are TGCGCCAGCAGTTATCGACAGTCGGAGACCCAGTACTTC.

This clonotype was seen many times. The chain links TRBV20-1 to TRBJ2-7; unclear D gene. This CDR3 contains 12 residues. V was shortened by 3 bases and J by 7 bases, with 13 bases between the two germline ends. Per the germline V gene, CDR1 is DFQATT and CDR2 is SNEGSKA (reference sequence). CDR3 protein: CSARARMWEQYF. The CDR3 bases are TGCAGTGCTAGGGCACGAATGTGGGAGCAGTACTTC.

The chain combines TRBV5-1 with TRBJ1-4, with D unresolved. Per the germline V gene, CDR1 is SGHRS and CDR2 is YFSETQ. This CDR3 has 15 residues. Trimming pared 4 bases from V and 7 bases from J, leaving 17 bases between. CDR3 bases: TGCGCCAGCAGCGGTGAAGGGTTTGAGGGTGAAAAACTGTTTTTT. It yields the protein CASSGEGFEGEKLFF.

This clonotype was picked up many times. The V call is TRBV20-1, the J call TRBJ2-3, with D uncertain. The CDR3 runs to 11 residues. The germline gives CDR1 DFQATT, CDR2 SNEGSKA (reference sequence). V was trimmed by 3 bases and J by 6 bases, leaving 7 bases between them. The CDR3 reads CSASRFDTQYF. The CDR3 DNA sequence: TGCAGTGCTAGCCGCTTTGATACGCAGTATTTT.